A single sample gave rise to the 27 T cell receptor beta chains below, sequenced in a study of T cell repertoires in cytomegalovirus infection. TCRdb reprocessed the reads via MiXCR and lists one record per CDR3 protein. This table holds 250,000 or so distinct CDR3 sequences, about a sixth found once. Sequencing used CD8+ T cells from PBMCs. The receptors come from a human donor in good health (CMV status not recorded). Some clones in this sample may be carry-over from other donors' samples.

This clonotype occurred many times. V and J are TRBV19 and TRBJ2-7, with 8 bases that match TRBD1. Per the germline V gene, CDR1 is LNHDA and CDR2 is SQIVND (reference sequence). This CDR3 comprises 15 residues. Trimming cost V 6 bases and J 5 bases; bases outside gene matches: 12. CDR3 in DNA: TGTGCCAGTAGCTCTCCCGGGACAGGTGACCACGAGCAGTACTTC. This translates into CASSSPGTGDHEQYF.

This clonotype was seen only a few times. This chain uses TRBV4-3 with TRBJ2-3; TRBD2 matches at 8 bases. The CDR3 is 16 amino acids. Germline assignment: CDR1 LGHNA and CDR2 YSLEER. V trimming: 2 bases; J trimming: 8 bases; junction bases outside the gene matches: 12. CDR3 nucleotide sequence: TGCGCCAGCAGCCAAACGGCGGGGGGTCAACGGGGTACGCAGTATTTT. Its translation: CASSQTAGGQRGTQYF.

This clonotype was seen a handful of times. The V gene is TRBV27, the J gene TRBJ1-6; perhaps TRBD1 as D (5 bases). From germline, CDR1 is MNHEY and CDR2 SMNVEV (reference sequence). Trimming stripped 3 bases from V and 7 bases from J, with 13 bases between. This CDR3 is 15 amino acids long. CDR3 sequence: CASSFVGGWNSPLHF. CDR3 coding DNA: TGTGCCAGCAGTTTTGTTGGGGGTTGGAATTCACCCCTCCACTTT.

This clonotype was counted at least ten times. This chain joins TRBV7-9 and TRBJ2-5, with D possibly TRBD1 on 6 matching bases. This CDR3 comprises 16 residues. Germline CDR1 is SEHNR and CDR2 is FQNEAQ (reference sequence). Between the trimmed V and J ends, which lost 8 bases and 3 bases, there was a span of 22 bases. This chain's CDR3 is CASFRPDQGYEETQYF. In DNA form, the CDR3 reads TGTGCCAGCTTTCGTCCCGACCAGGGGTATGAAGAGACCCAGTACTTC.

The table lists this clonotype with many counts. This rearrangement joins TRBV7-2 to TRBJ1-5, with TRBD1 matching over 9 bases. J gave up 0 bases and V 4 bases, and 4 bases lay outside the gene matches. In germline, CDR1 is SGHTA, CDR2 FQGNSA. This CDR3 spans 16 amino acids. Written as DNA, the CDR3 is TGTGCCAGCAGCTCGACAGGGGGGTATAGCAATCAGCCCCAGCATTTT. Translating it yields CASSSTGGYSNQPQHF.

This clonotype has a count of ten or more. The chain employs TRBV7-9 and TRBJ2-1; D not resolved. This CDR3 is 11 amino acids long. Between the trimmed V and J ends, which lost 10 bases and 3 bases, there was a span of 7 bases. CDR1 and CDR2 (germline): SEHNR, FQNEAQ (reference sequence). DNA of the CDR3: TGTGCCACCTCCCTCTACAATGAGCAGTTCTTC. Amino acids: CATSLYNEQFF. The full variable domain, in which reference TRBV7-9 and TRBJ2-1 provide the parts outside the CDR3, is DTGVSQNPRHKITKRGQNVTFRCDPISEHNRLYWYRQTLGQGPEFLTYFQNEAQLEKSRLLSDRFSAERPKGSFSTLEIQRTEQGDSAMYLCATSLYNEQFFGPGTRLTVL.

This clonotype was counted ten times or more. The rearrangement uses TRBV24-1 and TRBJ2-7; D gene unclear. The CDR3 is 16 residues long. V was shortened by 3 bases and J by 6 bases, with 20 bases between the two germline ends. The germline V gene encodes CDR1 KGHDR and CDR2 SFDVKD. This chain's CDR3 is CATSDHYGWRTAEQYF. CDR3 DNA sequence: TGTGCCACCAGTGATCATTATGGGTGGCGGACCGCCGAGCAGTACTTC.

As DNA, the CDR3 is TGTGCCAGCAGTGAAGTGCTCCGAATAGACCACGGCGTGGAGCCCCAGCATTTT. Its translation: CASSEVLRIDHGVEPQHF. V and J are TRBV2 and TRBJ1-5; D gene unclear. CDR1 is SNHLY and CDR2 is FYNNEI in the germline V gene. The V end lost 1 base, the J end lost 8 bases, and 24 bases lay between the germline ends. The CDR3 length is 18 residues.

This clonotype was counted between two and nine times. The chain carries TRBV29-1 and TRBJ2-3; 10 positions match TRBD1. V was pared by 6 bases and J by 1 base, with 7 bases of the junction left unmatched. The CDR3 has 15 residues. Per the germline V gene, CDR1 is SQVTM and CDR2 is ANQGSEA. The CDR3 DNA follows: TGCAGCGTAGATGGGACAGGGGAGGGCACAGATACGCAGTATTTT. Translation gives CSVDGTGEGTDTQYF.

This clonotype was detected ten times or more. V is TRBV7-8 and J is TRBJ2-3; possible D gene TRBD2, 6 bases. This CDR3 has 15 amino acids. V lost 5 bases, J lost 6 bases, and 18 bases lay in between. From germline, CDR1 is SGHVS and CDR2 FQNEAQ. CDR3 amino acids: CASSSYGTSRDTQYF. The CDR3 coding sequence is TGTGCCAGCAGCAGTTATGGGACTTCCAGGGATACGCAGTATTTT.

Only a few counts were recorded for this clonotype. The CDR3 here is CASSPGWAVNTEAFF. CDR3 coding DNA: TGTGCCAGCAGCCCCGGGTGGGCGGTGAACACTGAAGCTTTCTTT. The chain combines TRBV13 with TRBJ1-1; D call uncertain. This CDR3 has 15 amino acids. V lost 5 bases, J lost 0 bases, and 13 bases lay in between. CDR1 and CDR2 from the germline V gene are PRHDT and FYEKMQ (reference sequence).

This clonotype was observed a few times. The V and J genes are TRBV4-1 and TRBJ1-5; possible D gene TRBD1, 5 bases. The length of the CDR3 is 15 residues. The V end was cut by 1 base, the J end by 4 bases, with 11 bases between. Germline V CDR1 and CDR2: MGHRA, YSYEKL. CDR3 loop: CASSQVLGVNQPQHF. CDR3 nucleotides: TGCGCCAGCAGCCAAGTGCTGGGGGTGAATCAGCCCCAGCATTTT.

The rearrangement joins TRBV19 to TRBJ2-7; no firm D call. There are 12 residues in the CDR3. Deletions cut 7 bases from V and 2 bases from J, with 9 bases between. Germline CDR1 is LNHDA and CDR2 is SQIVND (reference sequence). This CDR3 reads CASTSETYEQYF. CDR3 nucleotides: TGTGCCAGTACCTCAGAAACCTACGAGCAGTACTTC. The full variable domain, rest sourced from reference TRBV19 and TRBJ2-7, is DGGITQSPKYLFRKEGQNVTLSCEQNLNHDAMYWYRQDPGQGLRLIYYSQIVNDFQKGDIAEGYSVSREKKESFPLTVTSAQKNPTAFYLCASTSETYEQYFGPGTRLTVT.

This clonotype was observed at least ten times. This sequence joins TRBV11-2 and TRBJ2-5; the match to TRBD2 covers 8 bases. The CDR3 has 15 residues. CDR1 is SGHAT and CDR2 is FQNNGV in the germline V gene. V shed 8 bases and J 0 bases; nucleotides not matched to a gene: 8. In nucleotides, the CDR3 is TGTGCCAGCGGCAAGGAACTAGCGGACCAAGAGACCCAGTACTTC. Protein: CASGKELADQETQYF.

This clonotype appeared a few times. V usage is TRBV7-8 and J usage is TRBJ1-3; no definite D call. The CDR3 covers 16 residues. V gave up 2 bases and J gave up 0 bases, with 11 bases separating them. Germline-derived CDR1 and CDR2 are SGHVS and FQNEAQ. Written as DNA, the CDR3 is TGTGCCAGCAGCTTAATACTTGGGGACTCTGGAAACACCATATATTTT. Translating gives CASSLILGDSGNTIYF.

This clonotype appeared a few times. CDR3 protein: CASIAATSGYNEQFF. The CDR3 bases are TGTGCCAGCATAGCCGCCACTAGCGGTTACAATGAGCAGTTCTTC. The rearrangement links TRBV2 to TRBJ2-1; 8 bases agree with TRBD2. The J segment lost 4 bases and the V segment lost 7 bases, leaving 9 bases of the junction unmatched. Germline values: CDR1 SNHLY, CDR2 FYNNEI. The CDR3 is 15 residues long.

This clonotype was counted ten times or more. The rearrangement joins TRBV4-1 to TRBJ2-6; the D is unclear. Germline loops: CDR1 MGHRA, CDR2 YSYEKL. The germline V and J ends were trimmed by 1 base and 2 bases, with 6 bases remaining between them. The CDR3 consists of 15 residues. The CDR3: CASSQVLAGANVLTF. CDR3 coding DNA: TGCGCCAGCAGCCAAGTCTTAGCTGGGGCCAACGTCCTGACTTTC.

There are a few counts of this clonotype. This chain joins TRBV11-2 and TRBJ2-3, with 8 bases fitting TRBD2. This CDR3 is 15 amino acids long. The ends lost 1 base at V and 4 bases at J; junction bases unmatched: 4. The V gene's germline CDR1 is SGHAT and CDR2 FQNNGV. The CDR3 region has the DNA TGTGCCAGCAGCTTAGCGGGGGGGCGGGCAGATACGCAGTATTTT. As protein: CASSLAGGRADTQYF.

The rearrangement uses TRBV28 and TRBJ2-7, with a weak D call TRBD2 (6 bases). Germline CDR1 is MDHEN and CDR2 is SYDVKM. This CDR3 is built from 14 residues. Trimming cost V 6 bases and J 3 bases, with 15 bases left between them. DNA for the CDR3: TGTGCCAGCAGCTCCCATCGGGGGTACTACGAGCAGTACTTC. Encoded protein: CASSSHRGYYEQYF.

In its sample, this clonotype was seen many times. This chain connects TRBV6-6 to TRBJ2-7, with D perhaps given as TRBD1 or TRBD2 (6 bases each). Germline lookup yields CDR1 MNHNY and CDR2 SVGAGI (reference sequence). The CDR3 loop spans 14 amino acids. V shed 3 bases and J shed 2 bases, with 11 bases lying between them. The CDR3, as DNA: TGTGCCAGCAGTTATTCCGGGGGCACCTACGAGCAGTACTTC. Amino acids: CASSYSGGTYEQYF.

This clonotype was detected many times. Here the CDR3 DNA reads TGTGCCAGCAGCTTCCTACAGGGGATGGGGACTGAAGCTTTCTTT. Encoded protein: CASSFLQGMGTEAFF. The chain links TRBV11-1 to TRBJ1-1, with TRBD1 matching 7 bases. The V gene's germline CDR1 is SGHAT and CDR2 FQDESV (reference sequence). This CDR3 is built from 15 residues. Germline trimming cut 3 bases from V and 5 bases from J; bases unmatched to any gene: 9.

This clonotype occurred a few times. The DNA of the CDR3 is TGCAGCGTCCCGACACGAGACTATGGCTACACCTTC. This sequence encodes CSVPTRDYGYTF. The chain joins TRBV29-1 to TRBJ1-2; D gene uncertain. The V gene's germline CDR1 is SQVTM and CDR2 ANQGSEA. CDR3 length: 12 residues. Deletions cut 6 bases from V and 3 bases from J, with 11 bases between.

Only a few counts were recorded for this clonotype. CDR3 sequence reads: CASSQDIYNEQFF. The DNA for the CDR3 is TGCGCCAGCAGCCAAGACATCTACAATGAGCAGTTCTTC. V gene TRBV4-1 combines with J gene TRBJ2-1, with D uncertain. This CDR3 is 13 amino acids long. Trimming pared 0 bases from V and 3 bases from J, leaving 3 bases between. Germline CDR1 reads MGHRA; CDR2 reads YSYEKL.

This clonotype was seen ten or more times. CDR3 DNA: TGTGCCACCAGCAGAGATCCCCCAGAGGCGGATACAGACTCCTACGAGCAGTACTTC. It specifies CATSRDPPEADTDSYEQYF. The V call is TRBV15, the J call TRBJ2-7; no definite D call. From germline, CDR1 is LNHNV and CDR2 YYDKDF (reference sequence). The CDR3 length is 19 residues. The V end was cut by 0 bases, the J end by 0 bases, with 21 bases between.

This clonotype came up a few times. The V call is TRBV29-1, the J call TRBJ2-7; D is unclear. The CDR3 is 13 amino acids. V was clipped by 4 bases and J by 0 bases, with 10 bases between them. The germline CDR1 and CDR2 sequences are SQVTM and ANQGSEA. CDR3 sequence reads: CSVVWQDSYEQYF. The CDR3 DNA follows: TGCAGCGTTGTATGGCAGGACTCCTACGAGCAGTACTTC.

This clonotype was counted many times. The rearrangement uses TRBV7-9 and TRBJ1-4, with D perhaps TRBD1 (5 bases). This CDR3 region has 14 residues. The germline V gene encodes CDR1 SEHNR and CDR2 FQNEAQ (reference sequence). V was cut by 4 bases and J by 2 bases, with 8 bases left in between. CDR3 sequence (DNA): TGTGCCAGCAGCTCAGCAGGGACTAATGAAAAACTGTTTTTT. Protein sequence: CASSSAGTNEKLFF.

The table lists this clonotype with many counts. The V and J genes are TRBV7-6 and TRBJ2-7, with 11 bases aligning to TRBD1. V dropped 9 bases and J dropped 2; count of bases not matched to a gene: 6. Germline CDR1 and CDR2: SGHVS and FNYEAQ. The CDR3 has 14 residues. The CDR3 sequence is CASSTGQGAYEQYF. DNA for the CDR3: TGTGCCAGTAGTACGGGACAGGGGGCCTACGAGCAGTACTTC.